A selection of T cell receptor beta chains follows, all from one sample in a study of blood T cell repertoires in COVID-19. Data came from immunoSEQ multiplex PCR; TCRdb stores just in-frame clones and leaves some out. The repertoire has 130,000 to 150,000 clones, roughly 90% of them found once; the top ten carry more than 1%. The sample was PBMCs or T cells enriched from blood (not recorded which). These receptor sequences come from a woman aged 25 to 39 with acute COVID-19. Both conserved end residues are trimmed from each CDR3. A D gene is named only where the DNA matches it firmly. Size is omitted from some rows. Given values are once, few, many or a class for expanded clones.

j_gene	d_gene	v_gene	abundance	CDR3aa
TRBJ1-2	TRBD1	TRBV28	-	ASGQGGPRGYT
TRBJ1-6	-	TRBV6-6	-	ASSYPERGVPLH
TRBJ1-1	-	TRBV27	-	ASSRDKMNTEAF
TRBJ1-4	TRBD1	TRBV27	once	ASSLNGQANEKLF
TRBJ1-3	-	TRBV28	-	ASSPRLSGNTIY
TRBJ2-3	TRBD2	TRBV28	-	ASSSPGRQLTDTQY
TRBJ1-2	-	TRBV16	-	ASSQSWQNYGYT
TRBJ1-4	-	TRBV29-1	-	SVASTANEKLF
TRBJ2-5	-	TRBV6-4	-	ASSAQGGPQETQY
TRBJ1-2	TRBD1	TRBV28	-	ASRADIRQGANYGYT